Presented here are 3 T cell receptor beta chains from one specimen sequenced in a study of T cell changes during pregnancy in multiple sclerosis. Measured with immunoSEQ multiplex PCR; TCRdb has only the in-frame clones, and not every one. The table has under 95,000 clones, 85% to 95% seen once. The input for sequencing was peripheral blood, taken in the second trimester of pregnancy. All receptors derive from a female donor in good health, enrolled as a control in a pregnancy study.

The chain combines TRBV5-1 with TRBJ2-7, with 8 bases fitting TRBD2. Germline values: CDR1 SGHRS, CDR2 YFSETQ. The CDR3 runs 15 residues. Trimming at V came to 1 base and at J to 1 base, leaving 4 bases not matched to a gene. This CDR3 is CASSLQAGASYEQYF. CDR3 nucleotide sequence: TGCGCCAGCAGCTTGCAAGCGGGAGCTTCCTACGAGCAGTACTTC.

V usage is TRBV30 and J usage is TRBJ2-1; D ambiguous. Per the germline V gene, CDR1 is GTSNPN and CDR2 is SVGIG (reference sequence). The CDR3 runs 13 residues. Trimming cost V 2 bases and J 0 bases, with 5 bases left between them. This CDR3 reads CAWSYSSYNEQFF. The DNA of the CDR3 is TGTGCCTGGAGTTACAGCTCCTACAATGAGCAGTTCTTC.

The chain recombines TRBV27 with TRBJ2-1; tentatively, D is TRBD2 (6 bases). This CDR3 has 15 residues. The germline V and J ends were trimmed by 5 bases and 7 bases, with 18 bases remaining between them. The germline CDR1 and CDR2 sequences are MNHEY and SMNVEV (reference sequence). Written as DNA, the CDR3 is TGTGCCAGCAGTCCTCGACTAGTACGTTGGAATGAGCAGTTCTTC. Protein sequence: CASSPRLVRWNEQFF.